The 5 T cell receptor beta chains given below trace back to one sample, sequenced in a study of T-cell memory formation after mild COVID-19. TCRdb redid the calling of the 5' RACE reads with MiXCR, one entry per CDR3 protein. The sample comprises 500,000 to 600,000 distinct CDR3 sequences, roughly 18% of which are singletons, and around 13% rests with the top ten. The specimen sequenced was PBMCs or a T cell subset sorted from them (not recorded which). All receptors come from an adult woman who had mild COVID-19 (a few samples of this study predate the infection). Cell type and time point are not known.

This clonotype has a count of ten or more. The rearrangement links TRBV19 to TRBJ1-5; D call uncertain. Trimming removed 5 bases from V and 4 bases from J, with 15 bases in between. The CDR3 consists of 15 residues. Germline V gives CDR1 LNHDA, CDR2 SQIVND (reference sequence). The CDR3 region has the DNA TGTGCCAGTAGTCAGGAGACGGTGGGGAATCAGCCCCAGCATTTT. Translated: CASSQETVGNQPQHF.

The sample holds a few counts of this clonotype. The gene calls are TRBV12-3 or TRBV12-4 and TRBJ2-2, with TRBD2 as a possible D gene (5 bases). This CDR3 has 15 amino acids. V was cut by 6 bases and J by 4 bases, with 15 bases left in between. The CDR3 coding sequence is TGTGCCAGCAGCCCCACGGAAGGGAGCACCGGGGAGCTGTTTTTT. It is translated as CASSPTEGSTGELFF.

This clonotype was observed a few times. The J gene is TRBJ2-1, the V gene TRBV11-2; weak D call: TRBD2 (7 bases). Germline V gives CDR1 SGHAT, CDR2 FQNNGV. V was clipped by 0 bases and J by 7 bases, with 19 bases between them. This CDR3 comprises 17 residues. For the CDR3, the DNA is TGTGCCAGCAGCTTAGAACGGGGGGCTCTCGGGGAAAATGAGCAGTTCTTC. Protein: CASSLERGALGENEQFF.

In nucleotides, the CDR3 is TGTGCCAGCAGTCGGTATGAGCACACTGAAGCTTTCTTT. Its translation is CASSRYEHTEAFF. The genes are TRBV6-2 or TRBV6-3 and TRBJ1-1; D remains ambiguous. V was cut by 5 bases and J by 3 bases, with 10 bases left in between. CDR1 is MNHEY and CDR2 is SVGEGT in the germline V gene. CDR3 length equals 13 residues.

The chain is built from TRBV4-3 and TRBJ1-5; no clear D. Per the germline V gene, CDR1 is LGHNA and CDR2 is YSLEER. The V and J ends lost 4 bases and 1 base respectively, with 11 bases between them. This CDR3 region has 15 residues. The CDR3 coding sequence is TGCGCCAGCAGCCTCGTGGTCACCAGCAATCAGCCCCAGCATTTT. Its protein product is CASSLVVTSNQPQHF.